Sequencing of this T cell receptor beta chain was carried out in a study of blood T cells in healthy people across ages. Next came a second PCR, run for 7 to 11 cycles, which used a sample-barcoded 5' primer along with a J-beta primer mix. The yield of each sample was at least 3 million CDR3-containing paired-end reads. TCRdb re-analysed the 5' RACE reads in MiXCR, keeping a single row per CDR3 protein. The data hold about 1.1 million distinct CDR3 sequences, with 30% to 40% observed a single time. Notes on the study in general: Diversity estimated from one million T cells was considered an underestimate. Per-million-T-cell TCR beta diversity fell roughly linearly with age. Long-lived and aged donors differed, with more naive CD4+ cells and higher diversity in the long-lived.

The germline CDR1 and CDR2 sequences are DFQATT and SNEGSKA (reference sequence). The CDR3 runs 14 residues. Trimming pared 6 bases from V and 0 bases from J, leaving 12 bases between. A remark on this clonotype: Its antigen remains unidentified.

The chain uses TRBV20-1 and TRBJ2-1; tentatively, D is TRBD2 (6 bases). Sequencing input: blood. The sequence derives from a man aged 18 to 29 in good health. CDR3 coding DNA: TGCAGTGCCCGTAGCGGAGACTCCTACAATGAGCAGTTCTTC. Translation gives CSARSGDSYNEQFF.